A single count supports the clone carrying this TCR beta chain. Per germline, CDR1 MDHEN and CDR2 SYDVKM. V was trimmed by 5 bases and J by 4 bases, leaving 11 bases between them. This CDR3 has 13 amino acids. This sample is drawn from a study of blood T cell repertoires in COVID-19. TCRdb keeps only in-frame clones here, not all; method: immunoSEQ multiplex PCR. The table includes approximately 92,000 clones, about four fifths detected once. This sequence was found in a man older than 75 with acute or convalescent COVID-19. The chain links TRBV28 to TRBJ2-5; D is unclear. The sample consisted of peripheral blood. Here the CDR3 reads CASSERNPETQYF. The CDR3 region has the DNA TGTGCCAGCAGTGAGAGGAACCCAGAGACCCAGTACTTC.